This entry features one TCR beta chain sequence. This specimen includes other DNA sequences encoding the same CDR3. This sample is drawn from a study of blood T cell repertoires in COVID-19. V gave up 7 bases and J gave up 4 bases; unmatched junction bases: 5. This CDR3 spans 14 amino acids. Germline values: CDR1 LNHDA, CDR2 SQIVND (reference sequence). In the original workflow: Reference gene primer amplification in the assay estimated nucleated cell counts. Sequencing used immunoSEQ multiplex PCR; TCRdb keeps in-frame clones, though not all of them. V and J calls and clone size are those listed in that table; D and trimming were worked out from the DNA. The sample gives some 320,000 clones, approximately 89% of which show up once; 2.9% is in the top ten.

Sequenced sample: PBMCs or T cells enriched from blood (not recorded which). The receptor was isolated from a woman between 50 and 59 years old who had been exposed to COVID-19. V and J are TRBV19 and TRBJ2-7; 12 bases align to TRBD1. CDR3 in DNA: TGTGCCAGTACCCCGGGACAGGGGGCATACGAGCAGTACTTC. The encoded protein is CASTPGQGAYEQYF. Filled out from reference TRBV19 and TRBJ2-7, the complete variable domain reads DGGITQSPKYLFRKEGQNVTLSCEQNLNHDAMYWYRQDPGQGLRLIYYSQIVNDFQKGDIAEGYSVSREKKESFPLTVTSAQKNPTAFYLCASTPGQGAYEQYFGPGTRLTVT.